This is a list of T cell receptor beta chains from one sample in a study of blood T cell repertoires in COVID-19. TCRdb's copy holds only in-frame clones and misses some; the assay was immunoSEQ multiplex PCR. Among about 64,000 clones listed, around nine tenths were seen once. The sequenced sample consisted of PBMCs or T cells enriched from blood (not recorded which). The receptors derive from a woman in her 40s who had recovered from COVID-19. Each CDR3 is given with its conserved first and last residue.

j_gene | v_gene | CDR3aa
TRBJ2-3 | TRBV4-1 | CASSYSGAGGPATQYF
TRBJ2-2 | TRBV3-1/TRBV3-2 | CASSQDVTGGRELFF
TRBJ1-2 | TRBV5-1 | CASSLGGRTGSLNYGYTF
TRBJ2-1 | TRBV6-5 | CASSDRDSSYNEQFF
TRBJ2-1 | TRBV5-1 | CASSPSGEGEQFF
TRBJ1-2 | TRBV13 | CASSLQTGGGYTF
TRBJ1-1 | TRBV19 | CASSAGQGTEAFF
TRBJ2-5 | TRBV7-3 | CASSLSRAETQYF
TRBJ1-1 | TRBV19 | CASSIPIGQGAFRAFF
TRBJ1-5 | TRBV6-4 | CASPYLQTLSNQPQHF
TRBJ1-5 | TRBV5-1 | CASSLEPGGNQPQHF
TRBJ2-5 | TRBV5-1 | CASSTGLAGSQETQYF
TRBJ1-3 | TRBV29-1 | CSCLDRGHTIYF
TRBJ1-4 | TRBV19 | CASSMRTGGPDRGEKLFF
TRBJ2-3 | TRBV5-1 | CASSFSGAPSTDTQYF
TRBJ2-2 | TRBV27 | CASSLIKSLAGELFF
TRBJ2-7 | TRBV4-2 | CASSQELIDEQYF
TRBJ2-5 | TRBV27 | CASSFRTSGRIETQYF
TRBJ2-7 | TRBV12-3/TRBV12-4 | CASSEPTGSEQYF
TRBJ1-1 | TRBV9 | CASSPISTEAFF
TRBJ2-3 | TRBV3-1/TRBV3-2 | CASSQRTGGSTDTQYF
TRBJ1-2 | TRBV6-5 | CASTETGTPYGYTF
TRBJ1-3 | TRBV6-5 | CASSTSGGGYTIYF
TRBJ1-3 | TRBV14 | CASSRGGTGPRGNTIYF
TRBJ2-3 | TRBV3-1/TRBV3-2 | CASSQDITQYF
TRBJ1-2 | TRBV2 | CASSDRRGIGYTF
TRBJ2-1 | TRBV19 | CASSYRVQQFF
TRBJ2-7 | TRBV6-5 | CASSYSTAAQGEQYF
TRBJ2-2 | TRBV24-1 | CATSDTGGLTGELFF
TRBJ2-7 | TRBV7-6 | CASSLVTDSSYEQYF
TRBJ2-7 | TRBV5-1 | CASSLNPSSYEQYF
TRBJ2-1 | TRBV5-1 | CASSLDPQGASRYNEQFF
TRBJ2-5 | TRBV5-4 | CASSPQGRAETQYF
TRBJ1-5 | TRBV3-1/TRBV3-2 | CASSLSVGGLSNQPQHF
TRBJ1-2 | TRBV5-6 | CASSPRGINYGYTF
TRBJ2-5 | TRBV3-1/TRBV3-2 | CASSQVGTSGGQGTQYF
TRBJ1-1 | TRBV5-1 | CASSPGQGWTEAFF
TRBJ1-6 | TRBV3-1/TRBV3-2 | CASSPDRVGSPLHF
TRBJ1-2 | TRBV29-1 | CSVVQGEGYTF
TRBJ2-3 | TRBV29-1 | CSVGSLAADTQYF
TRBJ1-2 | TRBV7-2 | CASSQTGAFYGYTF
TRBJ2-2 | TRBV6-5 | CASKNPTVGTGELFF